The T cell receptor (beta chain) under discussion was sequenced for a study of Ad26.COV2.S vaccination and SARS-CoV-2 variants. The treatment was: around 19 received Ad26.COV2.S at low or high dose, single or two shots; about five received placebo; per-sample allocation not given. Specimens were obtained on day 63 following the first vaccine or placebo injection. Recruitment in Boston yielded a donor of adult age, 18-55 years. TCRdb's copy holds only in-frame clones and misses some; the assay was immunoSEQ multiplex PCR. Here the sample spans roughly 460,000 clones, roughly nine tenths being singletons. The length of the CDR3 is 12 residues. With 8 bases removed from V and 5 bases from J, the gap between germline ends came to 16 bases. Germline CDR1 and CDR2: SQVTM and ANQGSEA.

The receptor's source is a person aged 18-60 years who received the Ad26.COV2.S COVID-19 vaccine or a placebo. Specimen: peripheral blood, collected in a trial of Ad26.COV2.S vaccine versus placebo. V gene TRBV29-1 combines with J gene TRBJ2-7, with a possible D match to TRBD1 (6 bases). The CDR3 reads CSTLRTDDEQYF. CDR3 DNA: TGCAGCACCTTAAGGACAGACGACGAGCAGTACTTC.